The 29 T cell receptor beta chains below were found in one sample sequenced in a study of T cells in Graves' hyperthyroidism and ophthalmopathy. Authors of the study amplified TCR beta CDR3 regions from RNA transcripts. When the TCR CDR3 underwent first-round RT-PCR, the HTBI primer set was used. TCRdb used MiXCR to reprocess the multiplex PCR reads, holding one entry per CDR3 protein. Found here are some 550,000 distinct CDR3 sequences, around 16% of them singletons; the top ten hold around 3.3%. Sequencing was performed on blood. The receptors stem from a woman in her thirties or forties with Graves' ophthalmopathy.

This clonotype was detected ten times or more. The CDR3 DNA reads as TGTGCCAGCAGCTTAGGGGGTCGGGGGCATAATGAGCAGTTCTTC. This sequence encodes CASSLGGRGHNEQFF. This sequence joins TRBV7-9 and TRBJ2-1; either TRBD1 or TRBD2 may fit D (6 bases each). V dropped 1 base and J dropped 7 bases, with 14 bases sitting between them. The CDR3 is made up of 15 amino acids. CDR1 is SEHNR and CDR2 is FQNEAQ in the germline V gene (reference sequence).

There are many counts of this clonotype. The V call is TRBV7-9, the J call TRBJ1-6; 11 positions agree with TRBD1. Germline CDR1 and CDR2: SEHNR and FQNEAQ (reference sequence). Trimming at V came to 5 bases and at J to 6 bases, leaving 9 bases not matched to a gene. This CDR3 has 17 residues. For the CDR3, the DNA is TGTGCCAGCAGCCCATGGACAGGGGGCCCTGGTAATTCACCCCTCCACTTT. As protein: CASSPWTGGPGNSPLHF.

As regards this clonotype: A read error may be the cause here, since a much bigger clone is one base away. This chain joins TRBV7-2 and TRBJ2-3; the D is unclear. Trimming removed 3 bases at V and 2 bases at J, with 3 bases between. Germline CDR1 and CDR2: SGHTA and FQGNSA. This CDR3 region has 12 residues. CDR3 in amino acids: CASSFHTDTQYF. The CDR3 DNA reads as TGTGCCAGCAGCTTCCACACAGATACGCAGTATTTT.

This chain uses TRBV12-3 or TRBV12-4 with TRBJ1-3; D unclear. CDR3 length: 16 amino acids. The V and J ends lost 5 bases and 0 bases respectively, with 14 bases between them. The CDR3, as DNA: TGTGCCAGCAGTCCCCAGGCGGGTTTCTCTGGAAACACCATATATTTT. Its translation: CASSPQAGFSGNTIYF.

This clonotype came up a few times. The chain links TRBV3-1 to TRBJ2-1; weak D call: TRBD2 (7 bases). V gave up 2 bases and J gave up 4 bases, with 12 bases separating them. This CDR3 is 15 amino acids long. Germline lookup yields CDR1 LGHDT and CDR2 YNNKEL (reference sequence). The chain's CDR3 is CASSQSGGRYNEQFF. CDR3 sequence (DNA): TGTGCCAGCAGCCAATCGGGGGGCAGGTACAATGAGCAGTTCTTC.

This clonotype was seen at least ten times. The rearrangement uses TRBV6-5 and TRBJ2-7, with D uncertain. From germline, CDR1 is MNHEY and CDR2 SVGAGI. Deletions cut 0 bases from V and 6 bases from J, with 3 bases between. This CDR3 has 11 amino acids. The CDR3 sequence: CASSYSGEQYF. DNA of the CDR3: TGTGCCAGCAGTTACTCTGGCGAGCAGTACTTC.

This clonotype was counted ten times or more. V is TRBV18 and J is TRBJ2-5; D is possibly TRBD2 (5 bases). The CDR3 length is 14 residues. V was clipped by 2 bases and J by 0 bases, with 7 bases between them. Germline V gene sequence: CDR1 KGHSH, CDR2 LQKENI. The CDR3 DNA is TGTGCCAGCTCACCAGGGAGAGACCAAGAGACCCAGTACTTC. Amino acids: CASSPGRDQETQYF.

This clonotype was recorded at least ten times. V and J are TRBV12-3 or TRBV12-4 and TRBJ2-7, with D maybe TRBD1 (5 bases). Trimming removed 6 bases from V and 4 bases from J, with 16 bases in between. CDR3 size: 14 residues. As DNA, the CDR3 is TGTGCCAGCAGCCGTTTGGCAGGGTCGTACGAGCAGTACTTC. The encoded protein is CASSRLAGSYEQYF.

This clonotype was counted between two and nine times. The chain combines TRBV6-2 or TRBV6-3 with TRBJ2-1; a possible D gene is TRBD1 (5 bases). Trimming pared 4 bases from V and 5 bases from J, leaving 9 bases between. The CDR3 has 13 amino acids. Germline CDR1 is MNHEY and CDR2 is SVGEGT. The CDR3 region has the DNA TGTGCCAGCAGTTCAGGGAATAACAATGAGCAGTTCTTC. Protein: CASSSGNNNEQFF.

This rearrangement joins TRBV20-1 to TRBJ1-5; no definite D call. The germline CDR1 and CDR2 sequences are DFQATT and SNEGSKA (reference sequence). V lost 1 base to trimming and J lost 0 bases, with 16 bases between them. The CDR3 has 17 amino acids. Here the CDR3 reads CSARGGGRHSSNQPQHF. CDR3 DNA: TGCAGTGCTAGAGGTGGAGGTCGGCACTCTAGCAATCAGCCCCAGCATTTT.

The sample holds many counts of this clonotype. This chain connects TRBV20-1 to TRBJ2-3; possibly TRBD2 for D (7 bases). Trimming shortened V by 3 bases and J by 0 bases, and 13 bases separated the two germline ends. Per the germline V gene, CDR1 is DFQATT and CDR2 is SNEGSKA (reference sequence). The CDR3 has 15 residues. CDR3 amino acids: CSASLRGASTDTQYF. CDR3 in DNA: TGCAGTGCTAGTCTTCGGGGGGCGAGCACAGATACGCAGTATTTT.

The chain is built from TRBV28 and TRBJ1-5; D is unresolved. The germline CDR1 and CDR2 sequences are MDHEN and SYDVKM. V was trimmed by 5 bases and J by 6 bases, leaving 11 bases between them. The CDR3 loop spans 13 amino acids. The CDR3 reads CASSPPEGQPQHF. CDR3 DNA sequence: TGTGCCAGCAGTCCCCCGGAAGGTCAGCCCCAGCATTTT.

This clonotype was seen more than once but under ten times. The J gene is TRBJ2-3, the V gene TRBV20-1, with 15 nucleotides matching TRBD2. The germline V gene encodes CDR1 DFQATT and CDR2 SNEGSKA (reference sequence). The length of the CDR3 is 16 residues. The ends lost 5 bases at V and 9 bases at J; junction bases unmatched: 12. The CDR3 here is CSADSTGLAGGGTQYF. CDR3 DNA sequence: TGCAGTGCTGACTCCACCGGACTAGCGGGGGGGGGAACGCAGTATTTT.

The genes are TRBV19 and TRBJ2-2; D tentatively reads TRBD1 or TRBD2 (5 bases each). Trimming took off 3 bases at V and 3 bases at J, with 11 bases between the two ends. Germline assignment: CDR1 LNHDA and CDR2 SQIVND (reference sequence). There are 15 residues in the CDR3. The CDR3 protein is CASSMVEGHTGELFF. In nucleotides, the CDR3 is TGTGCCAGTAGTATGGTAGAGGGACACACCGGGGAGCTGTTTTTT.

This clonotype was observed many times. Here the CDR3 reads CATSDRAGGPFNEQFF. CDR3 bases: TGTGCCACCAGTGATAGGGCGGGAGGGCCGTTCAATGAGCAGTTCTTC. The chain recombines TRBV24-1 with TRBJ2-1; 9 bases fit TRBD2. This CDR3 contains 16 residues. The germline V gene encodes CDR1 KGHDR and CDR2 SFDVKD. V dropped 3 bases and J dropped 6; count of bases not matched to a gene: 8.

This clonotype has only a few counts. The chain employs TRBV27 and TRBJ2-1; D uncertain. The CDR3 consists of 12 residues. The V end lost 3 bases, the J end lost 5 bases, and 5 bases lay between the germline ends. Germline CDR1 is MNHEY and CDR2 is SMNVEV (reference sequence). Here the CDR3 reads CASSFDHNEQFF. CDR3 nucleotide sequence: TGTGCCAGCAGTTTTGACCACAATGAGCAGTTCTTC.

The chain uses TRBV2 and TRBJ2-5, with 9 bases lining up with TRBD1. Per germline, CDR1 SNHLY and CDR2 FYNNEI. J lost 4 bases, V lost 3 bases, and 3 bases had no gene match. CDR3 size: 14 residues. The chain's CDR3 is CASSDRDRVETQYF. DNA of the CDR3: TGTGCCAGCAGTGACCGGGACAGGGTAGAGACCCAGTACTTC.

The chain links TRBV6-5 to TRBJ2-1, with 7 bases identical to TRBD2. The J segment lost 7 bases and the V segment lost 2 bases, leaving 8 bases of the junction unmatched. The CDR3 consists of 15 residues. CDR1 and CDR2 (germline): MNHEY, SVGAGI. CDR3 sequence (DNA): TGTGCCAGCAGTTACGAGGGAGGGCCGGTGAATGAGCAGTTCTTC. Protein product: CASSYEGGPVNEQFF.

This clonotype was counted at least ten times. This rearrangement joins TRBV3-1 to TRBJ2-1; no clear D gene. CDR1 LGHDT and CDR2 YNNKEL come from the germline V gene (reference sequence). V lost 2 bases to trimming and J lost 5 bases, with 7 bases between them. This CDR3 has 13 residues. DNA for the CDR3: TGTGCCAGCAGCCAAAACACAGACAATGAGCAGTTCTTC. Translation: CASSQNTDNEQFF.

Concerning this clonotype: This could be a read error, since a much larger clone is one nucleotide away. The genes are TRBV18 and TRBJ2-3; 8 bases fit TRBD2. V trimming: 3 bases; J trimming: 6 bases; junction bases outside the gene matches: 8. The CDR3 is 15 amino acids. The germline V gene encodes CDR1 KGHSH and CDR2 LQKENI. In DNA form, the CDR3 reads TGTGCCAGCTCACCCCCCCCGCGGGGGGCTGATACGCAGTATTTT. Translation: CASSPPPRGADTQYF.

This clonotype was counted many times. The gene calls are TRBV10-3 and TRBJ1-5, with D possibly TRBD1 on 5 matching bases. V was trimmed by 0 bases and J by 6 bases, leaving 12 bases between them. The V gene's germline CDR1 is ENHRY and CDR2 SYGVKD. This CDR3 spans 15 amino acids. The CDR3 bases are TGTGCCATCAGTGAGTCCTTGGACATTACTCAGCCCCAGCATTTT. Amino acid sequence: CAISESLDITQPQHF.

The sample holds many counts of this clonotype. The gene calls are TRBV2 and TRBJ1-6; no definite D call. Germline V CDR1 and CDR2: SNHLY, FYNNEI. V lost 10 bases, J lost 7 bases, and 26 bases lay in between. This CDR3 spans 17 amino acids. The CDR3 loop is CATSPFLPGRPNSPLHF. The CDR3 region has the DNA TGTGCCACCAGCCCGTTCCTCCCCGGGCGGCCCAATTCACCCCTCCACTTT.

The rearrangement uses TRBV12-3 or TRBV12-4 and TRBJ1-5; 10 nucleotides agree with TRBD1. CDR3 size: 18 residues. J lost 0 bases, V lost 3 bases, and 8 bases had no gene match. The CDR3 DNA is TGTGCCAGCAGTTTGCGACAGGGGGCCCCTTATAGCAATCAGCCCCAGCATTTT. It encodes CASSLRQGAPYSNQPQHF.

Many counts were recorded for this clonotype. This rearrangement joins TRBV9 to TRBJ2-3, with 7 bases that match TRBD1. The CDR3 sequence is 13 residues long. Looked up from germline, CDR1 is SGDLS and CDR2 is YYNGEE. V shed 4 bases, J shed 8 bases, and the junction held 7 bases outside the gene matches. The CDR3 protein is CASSPMRQGTQYF. CDR3 DNA sequence: TGTGCCAGCAGCCCCATGCGACAGGGTACGCAGTATTTT.

The CDR3: CASSFLQGAYEQYF. The CDR3 nucleotides are TGTGCCAGCAGCTTTTTACAGGGGGCCTACGAGCAGTACTTC. The V call is TRBV11-2, the J call TRBJ2-7, with 8 positions matching TRBD1. The J segment lost 2 bases and the V segment lost 3 bases, leaving 3 bases of the junction unmatched. The CDR3 totals 14 residues. Germline V gene sequence: CDR1 SGHAT, CDR2 FQNNGV.

This clonotype was picked up many times. The rearrangement joins TRBV11-2 to TRBJ2-2; tentatively, D is TRBD1 (5 bases). Germline V gives CDR1 SGHAT, CDR2 FQNNGV. CDR3 length: 16 residues. Trimming pared 1 base from V and 6 bases from J, leaving 15 bases between. The CDR3 region has the DNA TGTGCCAGCAGCTTAGTGTCCCAGGGAATGGCCGGGGAGCTGTTTTTT. The encoded protein is CASSLVSQGMAGELFF. Together with reference TRBV11-2 and TRBJ2-2, the CDR3 gives the full variable domain: EAGVAQSPRYKIIEKRQSVAFWCNPISGHATLYWYQQILGQGPKLLIQFQNNGVVDDSQLPKDRFSAERLKGVDSTLKIQPAKLEDSAVYLCASSLVSQGMAGELFFGEGSRLTVL.

The chain has TRBV15 and TRBJ1-3; no firm D call. V lost 5 bases and J 3 bases, leaving 11 bases between the germline ends. The CDR3 extends over 14 amino acids. CDR1 and CDR2 (germline): LNHNV, YYDKDF (reference sequence). The CDR3 protein is CATSPSGSGNTIYF. The CDR3 DNA is TGTGCCACCAGCCCATCGGGGAGTGGAAACACCATATATTTT.

In its sample, this clonotype was seen a few times. The chain couples TRBV13 to TRBJ1-2, with a possible D match to TRBD1 (6 bases). V was clipped by 3 bases and J by 0 bases, with 14 bases between them. The CDR3 sequence is 16 residues long. CDR1 PRHDT and CDR2 FYEKMQ come from the germline V gene (reference sequence). The CDR3 sequence: CASSFPGVRTNYGYTF. CDR3 in DNA: TGTGCCAGCAGCTTTCCAGGGGTGAGGACTAACTATGGCTACACCTTC.

This clonotype has more than one count but fewer than ten. This chain joins TRBV27 and TRBJ2-3; 14 nucleotides line up with TRBD2. Germline V lookup: CDR1 MNHEY, CDR2 SMNVEV (reference sequence). The CDR3 runs to 20 residues. J was trimmed by 0 bases and V by 1 base; bases with no gene match: 9. The CDR3 is CASSLWGTSGRAESTDTQYF. The CDR3 nucleotides are TGTGCCAGCAGTTTATGGGGGACTAGCGGGAGAGCCGAAAGCACAGATACGCAGTATTTT.